The T cell receptor beta chain under discussion was sequenced for a study of T cell repertoires in cytomegalovirus infection. As for the study in general: Evidence of both CMV infection and a matching HLA type came from public TCR beta signatures.

This clonotype was observed a handful of times. The CDR3 is 14 amino acids. V lost 3 bases to trimming and J lost 3 bases, with 12 bases between them. CDR1 is SGHNT and CDR2 is YYREEE in the germline V gene (reference sequence). A single record per CDR3 protein comes from TCRdb applying MiXCR to the reads. The sample has approximately 750,000 distinct CDR3 sequences; less than 40% are singletons. The chain recombines TRBV5-4 with TRBJ2-5; D uncertain. This receptor was taken from a human donor in good health (CMV status not recorded). Some clones in this sample may be carry-over from other donors' samples. Sequences were obtained from PBMCs. CDR3 bases: TGTGCCAGCAGCTCGTTGGGCGCGGAAGAGACCCAGTACTTC. It specifies CASSSLGAEETQYF.